This note documents a single T cell receptor (beta chain) sequence. Only in-frame clones appear in the TCRdb table, and some are missing; sequencing was by immunoSEQ multiplex PCR. The sample has approximately 220,000 clones, around 85% seen once. CDR1 is MNHEY, CDR2 SMNVEV, per germline (reference sequence). This CDR3 spans 18 amino acids. Trimming removed 0 bases at V and 5 bases at J, with 22 bases between. This sample was taken from a study of blood T cell repertoires in COVID-19. Study background: Collection of acute and convalescent COVID-19 samples took place in the United States, Italy and Spain. PBMCs, B-cell-depleted T cells, or T cells were the source of the cDNA or gDNA that made up the material.

The age range of participants was about 18 to 100 years, with residence in under 25 US areas. Participants reported their clinical history, and cohort assignment relied on those reports. Sample: PBMCs or T cells enriched from blood (not recorded which). V gene TRBV27 combines with J gene TRBJ1-1, with D maybe TRBD1 (5 bases). This sequence was found in a woman in her 40s with acute COVID-19. CDR3 protein: CASSLSLFITGPGTEAFF. The CDR3 bases are TGTGCCAGCAGTTTATCGTTATTCATAACAGGTCCAGGAACTGAAGCTTTCTTT.